This T cell receptor (beta chain) comes out of a study of response to subunit inactivated influenza vaccine (dated by TCRdb to 2017 to 2018). In the study overall: The study used deep quantitative T cell receptor repertoire profiling to track responses to a trivalent subunit inactivated influenza vaccine.

The CDR3 goes from the cysteine to the phenylalanine over 14 residues. Of the read, only the CDR3 DNA is kept; its 42 bases are in frame from base 1. The CDR1 and CDR2 encoded by the germline V gene are SGHDN and FVKESK. V sheds 4 bases and J sheds 4 bases, leaving 12 bases between their ends. The library came from RT-PCR. The listed sequencing device is Illumina HiSeq 2500. Using fastp trimming at Q25 and MiXCR clonotype assembly, TCRdb reanalyzed the public sequencing data and kept in-frame beta chains. Each CDR3 protein appears once, grouped with its most common genes and DNA. The table for this sample lists 600,000 to 850,000 distinct CDR3 sequences; approximately 15% of them were counted only once. Roughly 7.2% of the sample is taken by the ten largest. There are a few counts of this clonotype. The antigen this receptor binds is unknown. Per-nucleotide qualities are absent, and no much larger clonotype sits a single base away.

Paper-wide results and their limitations: According to the authors, only a limited number of new T cells may be recruited by each seasonal influenza vaccination.

The chain is encoded by TRBV14 joined to TRBJ2-3, and possibly TRBD2, on 6 matching bases. This TCR was recovered from a man aged 45 to 65 who received an inactivated influenza vaccine. Donor details come from another sample of the same person, matched by shared clones. This specimen consisted of PBMCs from blood, obtained 14 days before vaccination. The nucleotide sequence reads as follows: TGTGCCAGCAGCCGGGACTTCGTACCAGATACGCAGTATTTT. The translation is CASSRDFVPDTQYF.